The 18 T cell receptor beta chains presented below share a single source sample, sequenced in a study of blood T cell repertoires in COVID-19. Sequencing used immunoSEQ multiplex PCR; TCRdb keeps in-frame clones, though not all of them. The table lists 250,000 to 300,000 clones, roughly nine tenths of them singletons, with more than 10% in the top ten. The specimen sequenced was peripheral blood. The origin of the receptors is a woman aged 25 to 39 with COVID-19, enrolled during active disease.

This chain connects TRBV7-9 to TRBJ1-2; D gene ambiguous. CDR3 length: 16 residues. Germline V gene data show CDR1 as SEHNR and CDR2 as FQNEAQ (reference sequence). Trimming stripped 4 bases from V and 4 bases from J, with 19 bases between. CDR3 protein: CASSSPIQAIGYGYTF. The CDR3 region has the DNA TGTGCCAGCAGCTCCCCCATTCAGGCGATAGGCTATGGCTACACCTTC.

The rearrangement uses TRBV27 and TRBJ2-7; a weak D match, TRBD2 (7 bases). V lost 6 bases and J lost 5, with 20 bases in between. CDR1 and CDR2 (germline): MNHEY, SMNVEV (reference sequence). The CDR3 totals 15 residues. CDR3 DNA: TGTGCCAGCAGGACGGGGTGGGGGGGCCGCGACGAGCAGTACTTC. As protein: CASRTGWGGRDEQYF.

This clone has only a few counts. The chain uses TRBV5-1 and TRBJ2-7; TRBD1 aligns across 10 bases. The CDR3 is made up of 15 amino acids. V shed 7 bases, J shed 4 bases, and the junction held 11 bases outside the gene matches. Germline values: CDR1 SGHRS, CDR2 YFSETQ. The CDR3 DNA is TGCGCCAGCGCCTCGGGACAGGGGTTGAAGTACGAGCAGTACTTC. This gives the protein CASASGQGLKYEQYF.

This clone occurred a few times. This chain links TRBV5-1 with TRBJ2-5; 12 bases match TRBD2. Germline V gene sequence: CDR1 SGHRS, CDR2 YFSETQ. With 4 bases clipped from V and 5 bases from J, the junction kept 9 bases outside the gene matches. This CDR3 is 16 amino acids long. The CDR3 coding sequence is TGCGCCAGCAGCCCCGCTAGCGGGGGGGCCCCGGAGACCCAGTACTTC. This translates into CASSPASGGAPETQYF.

This chain joins TRBV29-1 and TRBJ2-3, with 10 bases lining up with TRBD1. CDR1 and CDR2 from the germline V gene are SQVTM and ANQGSEA. V was pared by 4 bases and J by 0 bases, with 4 bases of the junction left unmatched. This CDR3 spans 15 amino acids. For the CDR3, the DNA is TGCAGCGTTGTCGGGACAGGGGCTAGCACAGATACGCAGTATTTT. Protein product: CSVVGTGASTDTQYF.

The chain couples TRBV15 to TRBJ2-6, with D uncertain. The CDR3 consists of 13 residues. From germline, CDR1 is LNHNV and CDR2 YYDKDF (reference sequence). The V end lost 5 bases, the J end lost 2 bases, and 4 bases lay between the germline ends. The CDR3: CATSLPGANVLTF. DNA of the CDR3: TGTGCCACCAGCCTTCCTGGGGCCAACGTCCTGACTTTC.

The chain links TRBV27 to TRBJ2-1; 7 nucleotides align to TRBD1. The CDR3 runs to 13 residues. Per germline, CDR1 MNHEY and CDR2 SMNVEV (reference sequence). Unmatched junction bases numbered 5, after V lost 2 bases and J lost 10 bases. In DNA form, the CDR3 reads TGTGCCAGCAGTTTACGTGGACAGGCCGAGCAGTTCTTC. It encodes CASSLRGQAEQFF.

The rearrangement joins TRBV7-6 to TRBJ2-7, with 8 nucleotides matching TRBD1. The CDR3 runs to 15 residues. Per the germline V gene, CDR1 is SGHVS and CDR2 is FNYEAQ. Germline trimming cut 0 bases from V and 5 bases from J; bases unmatched to any gene: 6. CDR3 DNA: TGTGCCAGCAGCTTAGCCCCAGGACAGGGAAACGAGCAGTACTTC. Amino acid sequence: CASSLAPGQGNEQYF.

The chain carries TRBV3-1 (or the pseudogene TRBV3-2) and TRBJ1-1; D is undetermined. This CDR3 is built from 11 residues. The V end lost 6 bases, the J end lost 5 bases, and 7 bases lay between the germline ends. CDR1 is LGHDT and CDR2 is YNNKEL in the germline V gene (reference sequence). The CDR3 nucleotides read TGTGCCAGCAGTATACGGACTGAAGCTTTCTTT. This codes for CASSIRTEAFF.

This clone appeared once. The chain employs TRBV29-1 and TRBJ2-2; tentatively, D is TRBD1 (5 bases). Trimming removed 5 bases from V and 2 bases from J, with 9 bases in between. Per the germline V gene, CDR1 is SQVTM and CDR2 is ANQGSEA. The length of the CDR3 is 13 residues. CDR3 sequence (DNA): TGCAGCGTTTGGACATCAAACACCGGGGAGCTGTTTTTT. It yields the protein CSVWTSNTGELFF.

The chain employs TRBV10-3 and TRBJ1-2, with D maybe TRBD1 (5 bases). V was trimmed by 10 bases and J by 0 bases, leaving 12 bases between them. There are 13 residues in the CDR3. From germline, CDR1 is ENHRY and CDR2 SYGVKD. The CDR3 DNA sequence: TGTGCCACCCGGGACTCAGCTAACTATGGCTACACCTTC. This sequence encodes CATRDSANYGYTF.

The rearrangement joins TRBV7-9 to TRBJ1-1; D remains unclear. Deletions cut 8 bases from V and 2 bases from J, with 6 bases between. Germline V gives CDR1 SEHNR, CDR2 FQNEAQ (reference sequence). The CDR3 consists of 11 residues. The CDR3 DNA follows: TGTGCCAGCTCGGGTAACACTGAAGCTTTCTTT. Translated, it gives CASSGNTEAFF. Looking up the rest from reference TRBV7-9 and TRBJ1-1 gives the full variable domain: DTGVSQNPRHKITKRGQNVTFRCDPISEHNRLYWYRQTLGQGPEFLTYFQNEAQLEKSRLLSDRFSAERPKGSFSTLEIQRTEQGDSAMYLCASSGNTEAFFGQGTRLTVV.

This clone has just a few counts. The chain has TRBV7-9 and TRBJ1-1; 7 bases line up with TRBD1. Germline V lookup: CDR1 SEHNR, CDR2 FQNEAQ (reference sequence). The CDR3 has 16 residues. Trimming took 5 bases from V and 4 from J; bases not matched to a gene: 13. CDR3 protein: CASSLDGRGSGTEAFF. As DNA, the CDR3 is TGTGCCAGCAGCCTTGATGGCAGGGGGTCAGGCACTGAAGCTTTCTTT.

This clone is a singleton in its sample. The chain has TRBV7-6 and TRBJ2-1, with TRBD2 identical over 11 bases. CDR1 and CDR2 (germline): SGHVS, FNYEAQ. This CDR3 comprises 18 residues. Trimming removed 5 bases from V and 9 bases from J; junction bases left unmatched: 18. The CDR3 loop is CASSRVGIGSGGAGEQFF. For the CDR3, the DNA is TGTGCCAGCAGCCGCGTGGGGATTGGTAGCGGGGGGGCAGGTGAGCAGTTCTTC.

This clone was picked up a small number of times. The chain links TRBV5-3 to TRBJ2-3, with 9 bases fitting TRBD1. TRBV5-3 is known as an ORF, though its function is uncertain. V trimming: 0 bases; J trimming: 1 base; junction bases outside the gene matches: 0. The CDR3 sequence is 15 residues long. The CDR3 DNA reads TGTGCCAGAAGCTTGGGACAGGGGGGCACAGATACGCAGTATTTT. Encoded protein: CARSLGQGGTDTQYF.

The chain employs TRBV5-1 and TRBJ1-3; 7 bases agree with TRBD1. This CDR3 is built from 13 residues. In germline, CDR1 is SGHRS, CDR2 YFSETQ. The V and J ends lost 5 bases and 4 bases, in that order; junction bases with no gene match: 3. CDR3 sequence reads: CASRSDRGNTIYF. CDR3 bases: TGCGCCAGCAGATCGGACAGGGGAAACACCATATATTTT. Full variable domain (missing parts from reference TRBV5-1 and TRBJ1-3): KAGVTQTPRYLIKTRGQQVTLSCSPISGHRSVSWYQQTPGQGLQFLFEYFSETQRNKGNFPGRFSGRQFSNSRSEMNVSTLELGDSALYLCASRSDRGNTIYFGEGSWLTVV.

The chain carries TRBV27 and TRBJ2-1, with a weak D call TRBD2 (5 bases). V shed 2 bases and J shed 9 bases, with 8 bases lying between them. The germline CDR1 and CDR2 sequences are MNHEY and SMNVEV (reference sequence). The CDR3 consists of 12 residues. Here the CDR3 reads CASSLNGGEQFF. Here the CDR3 DNA reads TGTGCCAGCAGTTTAAATGGAGGTGAGCAGTTCTTC.

The CDR3 DNA sequence: TGTGCCAGCAGTTGGGACAGGGGGGGAACCGGGGAGCTGTTTTTT. This encodes CASSWDRGGTGELFF. The chain is built from TRBV6-5 and TRBJ2-2, with 11 bases matching TRBD1. The CDR3 has 15 amino acids. Trimming removed 4 bases from V and 5 bases from J; junction bases left unmatched: 3. The germline gives CDR1 MNHEY, CDR2 SVGAGI.